Shown below are 21 T cell receptor beta chains from a single sample sequenced in a study of beta chain features in type 1 diabetes. Expressed TCRB transcripts were sequenced because the isolated RNA had all been reverse transcribed beforehand. The repertoire was sequenced with immunoSEQ multiplex PCR; TCRdb's copy has only in-frame clones and lacks some. The sample yields fewer than 250,000 clones, around 68% seen once. Sample: naive CD4+ T cells from blood. The source of these receptors is a man between 25 and 39 years old in good health.

The rearrangement uses TRBV30 and TRBJ2-1; 13 positions match TRBD2. CDR3 length: 13 amino acids. Germline V gene data show CDR1 as GTSNPN and CDR2 as SVGIG (reference sequence). V lost 4 bases, J lost 10 bases, and 4 bases stayed unmatched. This chain's CDR3 is CAWIGLAGEEQFF. Written as DNA, the CDR3 is TGTGCCTGGATAGGACTAGCGGGAGAAGAGCAGTTCTTC.

This rearrangement joins TRBV5-1 to TRBJ2-5, with 7 bases identical to TRBD1. The CDR3 spans 16 residues. CDR1 SGHRS and CDR2 YFSETQ come from the germline V gene. Trimming at V came to 2 bases and at J to 0 bases, leaving 7 bases not matched to a gene. The CDR3 DNA is TGCGCCAGCAGCTTCGAAGTCGACAGGGACCAAGAGACCCAGTACTTC. Protein product: CASSFEVDRDQETQYF.

The chain carries TRBV6-5 and TRBJ2-7; TRBD1 might be the D (6 bases). Trimming took 8 bases from V and 6 from J, leaving 17 bases between them. The germline CDR1 and CDR2 sequences are MNHEY and SVGAGI. The CDR3 has 13 residues. CDR3 bases: TGTGCCAGCCAAAGGTCAGGGGCTGGCGAGCAGTACTTC. The encoded protein is CASQRSGAGEQYF.

This sequence joins TRBV30 and TRBJ2-7, with D possibly being TRBD1 (6 bases). V was clipped by 3 bases and J by 0 bases, with 9 bases between them. Germline V lookup: CDR1 GTSNPN, CDR2 SVGIG (reference sequence). The CDR3 length is 13 residues. As DNA, the CDR3 is TGTGCCTGGAGAACGGGACACTCCTACGAGCAGTACTTC. As protein: CAWRTGHSYEQYF.

This chain joins TRBV30 and TRBJ2-7; D gene ambiguous. V was clipped by 0 bases and J by 0 bases, with 12 bases between them. Germline lookup yields CDR1 GTSNPN and CDR2 SVGIG (reference sequence). The CDR3 is made up of 15 amino acids. The DNA for the CDR3 is TGTGCCTGGAGTGTCAAGCTCCTGAGCTCCTACGAGCAGTACTTC. Its translation is CAWSVKLLSSYEQYF.

This chain uses TRBV4-3 with TRBJ2-3; D may match TRBD1 or TRBD2 (5 bases each). Trimming took off 3 bases at V and 4 bases at J, with 14 bases between the two ends. This CDR3 region has 15 residues. Per the germline V gene, CDR1 is LGHNA and CDR2 is YSLEER. The CDR3 loop is CASSHRRGEADTQYF. The CDR3 nucleotides are TGCGCCAGCAGCCATAGGAGAGGGGAAGCAGATACGCAGTATTTT.

CDR3 in amino acids: CAWSVNQGGYTF. DNA for the CDR3: TGTGCCTGGAGTGTGAATCAGGGTGGCTACACCTTC. V and J are TRBV30 and TRBJ1-2; D perhaps matches TRBD1 (5 bases). The CDR3 contains 12 residues. Germline V gives CDR1 GTSNPN, CDR2 SVGIG (reference sequence). Trimming took 0 bases from V and 7 from J, leaving 9 bases between them.

This chain links TRBV30 with TRBJ1-5; D is ambiguous. The CDR3 runs to 13 residues. V lost 4 bases to trimming and J lost 0 bases, with 7 bases between them. Germline V gene sequence: CDR1 GTSNPN, CDR2 SVGIG (reference sequence). This CDR3 is CAWKRDSNQPQHF. DNA for the CDR3: TGTGCCTGGAAGAGGGATAGCAATCAGCCCCAGCATTTT.

The V gene is TRBV30, the J gene TRBJ2-2; TRBD1 matches at 9 bases. The CDR3 sequence is 16 residues long. With V trimmed by 5 bases and J by 0 bases, 7 bases remained unmatched. Per germline, CDR1 GTSNPN and CDR2 SVGIG (reference sequence). CDR3 sequence (DNA): TGTGCCTGGGGCCGCACAGGGGGCGCGAACACCGGGGAGCTGTTTTTT. Protein sequence: CAWGRTGGANTGELFF.

The chain couples TRBV30 to TRBJ2-7; possible D gene TRBD2, 5 bases. The V gene lost 3 bases and the J gene lost 3 bases, with 15 bases spanning the gap. The CDR3 runs 14 residues. Looked up from germline, CDR1 is GTSNPN and CDR2 is SVGIG (reference sequence). The CDR3 loop reads CAWSPSRPYYEQYF. The CDR3 DNA is TGTGCCTGGAGCCCTAGCCGGCCTTACTACGAGCAGTACTTC.

The rearrangement links TRBV7-9 to TRBJ2-1; D unresolved. The CDR3 runs to 14 residues. Germline V lookup: CDR1 SEHNR, CDR2 FQNEAQ (reference sequence). The V end lost 5 bases, the J end lost 6 bases, and 14 bases lay between the germline ends. The CDR3 protein is CASSRIDPTNEQFF. In nucleotides, the CDR3 is TGTGCCAGCAGCCGTATCGATCCGACCAATGAGCAGTTCTTC. Full variable domain (missing parts from reference TRBV7-9 and TRBJ2-1): DTGVSQNPRHKITKRGQNVTFRCDPISEHNRLYWYRQTLGQGPEFLTYFQNEAQLEKSRLLSDRFSAERPKGSFSTLEIQRTEQGDSAMYLCASSRIDPTNEQFFGPGTRLTVL.

The chain carries TRBV25-1 and TRBJ2-1, with 7 bases that match TRBD2. This CDR3 contains 16 residues. V gave up 2 bases and J gave up 7 bases; unmatched junction bases: 11. CDR1 and CDR2 from the germline V gene are MGHDK and SYGVNS. In nucleotides, the CDR3 is TGTGCCAGCAGTGAAGGGATTTGGGAGGGGAGGAATGAGCAGTTCTTC. The encoded protein is CASSEGIWEGRNEQFF.

This chain connects TRBV29-1 to TRBJ1-5; a possible D gene is TRBD1 (5 bases). V was shortened by 7 bases and J by 5 bases, with 12 bases between the two germline ends. The CDR3 spans 12 residues. Germline values: CDR1 SQVTM, CDR2 ANQGSEA. In DNA form, the CDR3 reads TGCAGCGCCCGGTTAGGGGATCAGCCCCAGCATTTT. The encoded protein is CSARLGDQPQHF.

This clone has a handful of counts. The rearrangement joins TRBV29-1 to TRBJ2-3, with 15 bases that match TRBD2. From germline, CDR1 is SQVTM and CDR2 ANQGSEA. The V and J ends lost 7 bases and 4 bases, in that order; junction bases with no gene match: 6. This CDR3 region has 15 residues. The CDR3 DNA reads as TGCAGCGCAGGACTAGCGGGGGGGCCCCCAGATACGCAGTATTTT. This translates into CSAGLAGGPPDTQYF.

The chain is built from TRBV5-4 and TRBJ2-4; 9 bases fit TRBD1. The CDR3 totals 17 residues. Trimming cost V 0 bases and J 0 bases; bases outside gene matches: 4. Germline CDR1 is SGHNT and CDR2 is YYREEE (reference sequence). The CDR3 protein is CASSLEQGASAKNIQYF. The CDR3 coding sequence is TGTGCCAGCAGCTTGGAACAGGGGGCGTCAGCCAAAAACATTCAGTACTTC.

This clone is a singleton in its sample. The gene calls are TRBV23-1 and TRBJ2-3, with 7 bases lining up with TRBD1. TRBV23-1 is an ORF, and what it does is uncertain. J was trimmed by 2 bases and V by 2 bases; bases with no gene match: 4. The CDR3 sequence is 15 residues long. This CDR3 is CASSQMGQITDTQYF. The CDR3 DNA reads TGCGCCAGCAGTCAAATGGGACAGATCACAGATACGCAGTATTTT.

The genes are TRBV29-1 and TRBJ2-7; D remains ambiguous. This CDR3 contains 12 residues. Trimming pared 7 bases from V and 4 bases from J, leaving 14 bases between. Germline CDR1 and CDR2: SQVTM and ANQGSEA. Written as DNA, the CDR3 is TGCAGCGCCCGGGCCGCGAGATACGAGCAGTACTTC. Residues: CSARAARYEQYF.

The chain has TRBV23-1 and TRBJ2-7; D is unclear. TRBV23-1 is flagged as an ORF with uncertain function. The CDR3 runs to 10 residues. Trimming cost V 11 bases and J 2 bases, with 7 bases left between them. The CDR3 nucleotides read TGCGCCGGGGAAGCCTACGAGCAGTACTTC. Translating gives CAGEAYEQYF.

This chain links TRBV30 with TRBJ2-7; weak D call: TRBD2 (6 bases). CDR1 is GTSNPN and CDR2 is SVGIG in the germline V gene (reference sequence). The ends were cut back, 4 bases at V and 2 bases at J, with 15 bases in the middle. The CDR3 is 14 amino acids. The CDR3 coding sequence is TGTGCCTGGATAACAAGGAGGGCCCCCTACGAGCAGTACTTC. Encoded protein: CAWITRRAPYEQYF.

The CDR3 reads CAWSVLGGNYGYTF. The CDR3 DNA reads as TGTGCCTGGAGTGTACTAGGGGGTAACTATGGCTACACCTTC. The chain combines TRBV30 with TRBJ1-2; D is possibly TRBD1 (6 bases). The CDR3 contains 14 residues. V gave up 0 bases and J gave up 1 base, with 9 bases separating them. The germline CDR1 and CDR2 sequences are GTSNPN and SVGIG (reference sequence). The full variable domain, its missing parts supplied by reference TRBV30 and TRBJ1-2, is SQTIHQWPATLVQPVGSPLSLECTVEGTSNPNLYWYRQAAGRGLQLLFYSVGIGQISSEVPQNLSASRPQDRQFILSSKKLLLSDSGFYLCAWSVLGGNYGYTFGSGTRLTVV.

The gene calls are TRBV7-2 and TRBJ2-7, with D tentatively TRBD1 or TRBD2 (6 bases each). Germline CDR1 and CDR2: SGHTA and FQGNSA. The CDR3 extends over 14 amino acids. Trimming removed 4 bases from V and 3 bases from J, with 13 bases in between. The chain's CDR3 is CASSSLGGNYEQYF. CDR3 DNA sequence: TGTGCCAGCAGCTCCCTAGGGGGGAACTACGAGCAGTACTTC.